These T cell receptor beta chains were read from a single sample in a study of blood T cell repertoires in COVID-19. Repertoires were generated with immunoSEQ multiplex PCR, while TCRdb's copy carries only in-frame clones and drops some. The data contain 200,000 to 250,000 clones, 70% to 90% of them singletons. Input material: peripheral blood. All receptors derive from a woman between 65 and 79 years old with active or convalescent COVID-19. The CDR3 runs from the conserved cysteine through the conserved F or W. The order of the fields is D gene, V gene, J gene, CDR3 protein. A D gene is named only where the DNA matches it firmly.

d_gene: TRBD1; v_gene: TRBV27; j_gene: TRBJ2-7; CDR3aa: CASRGGQGGIYEQYF
d_gene: -; v_gene: TRBV7-9; j_gene: TRBJ1-5; CDR3aa: CASSLPGLNQPQHF
d_gene: -; v_gene: TRBV12-5; j_gene: TRBJ2-5; CDR3aa: CASGLVSGTQYF
d_gene: TRBD1; v_gene: TRBV19; j_gene: TRBJ2-2; CDR3aa: CASSNRDRAEINTGELFF
d_gene: -; v_gene: TRBV18; j_gene: TRBJ2-3; CDR3aa: CASSPGGLSMYF
d_gene: -; v_gene: TRBV18; j_gene: TRBJ2-1; CDR3aa: CASSPSPNEQFF
d_gene: -; v_gene: TRBV6-5; j_gene: TRBJ2-7; CDR3aa: CASMKGAALREQYF
d_gene: -; v_gene: TRBV19; j_gene: TRBJ1-3; CDR3aa: CASSIRPGGNTIYF
d_gene: -; v_gene: TRBV4-3; j_gene: TRBJ2-2; CDR3aa: CASSQDSGEGELFF
d_gene: -; v_gene: TRBV7-2; j_gene: TRBJ1-1; CDR3aa: CASSLSGGGGGTEAFF
d_gene: -; v_gene: TRBV12-3/TRBV12-4; j_gene: TRBJ2-7; CDR3aa: CASMQGSHEQYF
d_gene: -; v_gene: TRBV30; j_gene: TRBJ2-3; CDR3aa: CAWSVRQSSTDTQYF
d_gene: -; v_gene: TRBV7-2; j_gene: TRBJ1-1; CDR3aa: CASSPATRGAFF
d_gene: -; v_gene: TRBV6-5; j_gene: TRBJ1-1; CDR3aa: CASKVGSYTEAFF
d_gene: TRBD2; v_gene: TRBV10-3; j_gene: TRBJ2-7; CDR3aa: CAILERGGSEQYF
d_gene: TRBD1; v_gene: TRBV9; j_gene: TRBJ2-1; CDR3aa: CASSVHQTGVTQSEQFF
d_gene: TRBD1; v_gene: TRBV19; j_gene: TRBJ2-2; CDR3aa: CASARQGITGELFF
d_gene: -; v_gene: TRBV11-2; j_gene: TRBJ2-5; CDR3aa: CASSAGLETQYF
d_gene: -; v_gene: TRBV5-1; j_gene: TRBJ2-7; CDR3aa: CASSLLGLYEQYF
d_gene: -; v_gene: TRBV6-2/TRBV6-3; j_gene: TRBJ1-4; CDR3aa: CASSLPVAGSGEKLFF
d_gene: TRBD1; v_gene: TRBV9; j_gene: TRBJ2-2; CDR3aa: CASSDQGVYTGELFF
d_gene: -; v_gene: TRBV7-6; j_gene: TRBJ1-4; CDR3aa: CASSLRTATNEKLFF
d_gene: -; v_gene: TRBV6-5; j_gene: TRBJ1-2; CDR3aa: CASTERGTYGYTF
d_gene: -; v_gene: TRBV3-1/TRBV3-2; j_gene: TRBJ2-1; CDR3aa: CASSRSRGNEQFF
d_gene: -; v_gene: TRBV10-1; j_gene: TRBJ2-7; CDR3aa: CASSPGVAYEQYF
d_gene: -; v_gene: TRBV19; j_gene: TRBJ1-5; CDR3aa: CAIGRDNNQPQHF
d_gene: -; v_gene: TRBV24-1; j_gene: TRBJ1-2; CDR3aa: CATSDPRLGLGYGYTF
d_gene: TRBD1; v_gene: TRBV29-1; j_gene: TRBJ2-2; CDR3aa: CSVRQGLDTGELFF
d_gene: -; v_gene: TRBV18; j_gene: TRBJ1-2; CDR3aa: CASSPFRDRPNYGYTF
d_gene: -; v_gene: TRBV6-7; j_gene: TRBJ2-7; CDR3aa: CASTLRGGVYEQYF
d_gene: -; v_gene: TRBV29-1; j_gene: TRBJ2-5; CDR3aa: CSVEDLERDLQETQYF
d_gene: -; v_gene: TRBV7-2; j_gene: TRBJ1-6; CDR3aa: CASSLQGGQSPLHF
d_gene: TRBD1; v_gene: TRBV7-2; j_gene: TRBJ1-1; CDR3aa: CASSYRQGTEAFF
d_gene: TRBD2; v_gene: TRBV24-1; j_gene: TRBJ2-2; CDR3aa: CATRTSLNTGELFF
d_gene: -; v_gene: TRBV18; j_gene: TRBJ1-5; CDR3aa: CASSPTTGGQPQHF
d_gene: TRBD2; v_gene: TRBV7-6; j_gene: TRBJ2-2; CDR3aa: CASSIRPGGVEAGELFF
d_gene: TRBD2; v_gene: TRBV24-1; j_gene: TRBJ2-1; CDR3aa: CATSDPGGERGLGTEQFF
d_gene: TRBD1; v_gene: TRBV11-2; j_gene: TRBJ1-5; CDR3aa: CASSAYGTGRNQPQHF
d_gene: -; v_gene: TRBV5-5; j_gene: TRBJ2-7; CDR3aa: CASSLGVTRPYEQYF
d_gene: TRBD1; v_gene: TRBV19; j_gene: TRBJ2-6; CDR3aa: CASSTLPGTGATGANVLTF
d_gene: TRBD1; v_gene: TRBV14; j_gene: TRBJ1-2; CDR3aa: CASSPLDRGGYGYTF
d_gene: TRBD1; v_gene: TRBV2; j_gene: TRBJ1-1; CDR3aa: CASSPFTGENTEAFF
d_gene: -; v_gene: TRBV5-1; j_gene: TRBJ1-1; CDR3aa: CASSLGTGEAFF
d_gene: -; v_gene: TRBV2; j_gene: TRBJ1-3; CDR3aa: CASSEARVGNTIYF
d_gene: TRBD2; v_gene: TRBV7-9; j_gene: TRBJ2-7; CDR3aa: CASSSSGEAHEQYF
d_gene: -; v_gene: TRBV11-3; j_gene: TRBJ1-1; CDR3aa: CASSFRGSAEAFF
d_gene: TRBD1; v_gene: TRBV7-2; j_gene: TRBJ1-6; CDR3aa: CASSLVPGQGDSPLHF
d_gene: -; v_gene: TRBV12-3/TRBV12-4; j_gene: TRBJ1-1; CDR3aa: CASRVAGEAFF
d_gene: -; v_gene: TRBV7-9; j_gene: TRBJ1-1; CDR3aa: CASSSRMRTEAFF
d_gene: -; v_gene: TRBV29-1; j_gene: TRBJ1-1; CDR3aa: CSVEAGGLRAFF
d_gene: TRBD1; v_gene: TRBV4-3; j_gene: TRBJ1-4; CDR3aa: CASSQESVDRGFEKLFF
d_gene: -; v_gene: TRBV4-1; j_gene: TRBJ1-6; CDR3aa: CASSQAGRVALSYNSPLHF
d_gene: TRBD2; v_gene: TRBV9; j_gene: TRBJ2-1; CDR3aa: CASSKQRGANYNEQFF
d_gene: -; v_gene: TRBV7-2; j_gene: TRBJ1-1; CDR3aa: CASSFKGTEAFF
d_gene: -; v_gene: TRBV5-6; j_gene: TRBJ1-6; CDR3aa: CASSRTYNSPLHF
d_gene: -; v_gene: TRBV6-5; j_gene: TRBJ1-2; CDR3aa: CASRVVADGYTF
d_gene: -; v_gene: TRBV12-3/TRBV12-4; j_gene: TRBJ2-7; CDR3aa: CASRLLNYEQYF